The rows below give T cell receptor beta chains drawn from one sample of a study of blood T cell repertoires in COVID-19. The table came from immunoSEQ multiplex PCR; TCRdb's copy has only in-frame clones and leaves some out. The sample contains under 250,000 clones, roughly 84% of which appear only once. Sequenced input: peripheral blood. These receptors all stem from a woman aged 40 to 50 who had recovered from COVID-19. Each CDR3 is given with its conserved first and last residue. The D gene is left open where the match is weak. Only part of the rows carry a size: once, few, many, or a class if the clone is expanded.

v_call	clone_size	cdr3_length	j_call	d_call	cdr3_nt	cdr3_aa
TRBV4-1	.	16	TRBJ2-2	.	TGCGCCAGCAGCCAAGAGGTGGGGCCGGGCACCGGGGAGCTGTTTTTT	CASSQEVGPGTGELFF
TRBV6-5	.	15	TRBJ2-1	TRBD2	TGTGCCAGCAGTTTCGGGGGGGCCGGCTACAATGAGCAGTTCTTC	CASSFGGAGYNEQFF
TRBV20-1	.	13	TRBJ1-5	.	TGCAGTGCTAGTGAGCAGGTCAATCAGCCCCAGCATTTT	CSASEQVNQPQHF
TRBV21-1	.	18	TRBJ1-1	.	TGTGCCAGCAGCAAAGAGTTGGCAGGGAGGGTCGAGAACACTGAAGCTTTCTTT	CASSKELAGRVENTEAFF
TRBV2	.	13	TRBJ1-4	.	TGTGCCAGCAGTTTCGGGTCTAATGAAAAACTGTTTTTT	CASSFGSNEKLFF
TRBV5-4	.	17	TRBJ2-6	TRBD2	TGTGCCAGCAGTGGGACTAGCGGGGGATCTGGGGCCAACGTCCTGACTTTC	CASSGTSGGSGANVLTF
TRBV9	.	15	TRBJ1-6	.	TGTGCCAGCTCTACCCGGTGGGGACTTTTGACACCCCTCCACTTT	CASSTRWGLLTPLHF
TRBV6-2/TRBV6-3	.	15	TRBJ1-6	.	TGTGCCAGCAGCCCACAGGGCCGTAGGGGGTCACCCCTCCACTTT	CASSPQGRRGSPLHF
TRBV6-5	.	16	TRBJ1-2	TRBD1	TGTGCCAGCAGTTACTCGAGAACAGGGGGATCGTATGGCTACACCTTC	CASSYSRTGGSYGYTF
TRBV19	.	16	TRBJ2-1	TRBD1	TGTGCCAGTAGTGAAGGATTAGGGACAGGGGGCAATGAGCAGTTCTTC	CASSEGLGTGGNEQFF
TRBV5-1	.	14	TRBJ2-7	TRBD1	TGCGCCAGCAGCAGGGACAGGGGAATAGACGAGCAGTACTTC	CASSRDRGIDEQYF
TRBV28	.	16	TRBJ1-1	.	TGTGCCAGCAGTTTTTCGTACAGGGAGATGAACACTGAAGCTTTCTTT	CASSFSYREMNTEAFF
TRBV30	.	12	TRBJ2-2	.	TGTGCCTGGTCGACAGAACTCGGGGAGCTGTTTTTT	CAWSTELGELFF
TRBV24-1	.	16	TRBJ1-5	TRBD1	TGTGCCACCAGTGATCAAGGTGACAGGGACAATCAGCCCCAGCATTTT	CATSDQGDRDNQPQHF
TRBV7-3	.	15	TRBJ2-5	.	TGTGCCAGCAGCCCCCAGGGTGGAGTGGGGGAGACCCAGTACTTC	CASSPQGGVGETQYF
TRBV6-1	once	16	TRBJ1-3	TRBD1	TGTGCCAGCAGTGCCCTACAGGGGATCTCTGGAAACACCATATATTTT	CASSALQGISGNTIYF